A selection of T cell receptor beta chains follows, all from one sample in a study of T cell repertoires in ileal Crohn's disease. Clones were read by immunoSEQ multiplex PCR, and TCRdb kept only the in-frame ones, dropping some. The table shows thousands of clones, with around 92% occurring only once. Sample: ileal tissue. The receptors were gathered from an adult with Crohn's disease. The conserved cysteine and the conserved F or W are not part of the CDR3 here. The order of the fields is D gene, V gene, CDR3 protein. D genes are given only for firm matches.

. TRBV5-4 ASSEQHSYEQY
. TRBV7-2 ASSLREATEAF
. TRBV18 ASSRTTYGYT
TRBD1 TRBV6-5 ASREDRDQPQH
. TRBV11-2 ASSPGGRPSLY
. TRBV7-3 ASSQALGATGELF
TRBD1 TRBV18 ASSPPHRGSEQY
TRBD1 TRBV28 ASSSGQGAGR
. TRBV9 ASSVGANPSTDTQY
. TRBV11-1 ASSCCGGGETQY
. TRBV2 ASSRTGVLQETQY
. TRBV27 ASSSRQGNQPQH
TRBD2 TRBV5-1 ASSFGYGRALDTQY
TRBD1 TRBV19 ASSNWDSNEKLF
TRBD1 TRBV19 ASSISGQGAYEQY
. TRBV10-3 AISESKTRPDTQY
. TRBV10-1 ASSESLGGGDTQY
. TRBV4-1 ASSQDRAGPDTQY
. TRBV19 ASSRQTSYSNQPQH
. TRBV19 ASSIVNKIGGSADTQY
. TRBV27 ASSLRGMNTEAF
. TRBV9 ASSGTLGAGTGELF
. TRBV4-1 ASSQDSTVLDQY
. TRBV7-2 ASSRVGRGSVAGNTIY
. TRBV12-5 ASGLVRDNEQF
. TRBV28 ASSTYRGRNQPQH
TRBD1 TRBV2 ARSTGDGETQY
TRBD2 TRBV19 ASTRRAGGSSYEQY
TRBD1 TRBV29-1 SVLGTGAEQY
. TRBV5-1 ASSLFEQPGAEAF
TRBD2 TRBV11-2 ASSPLSGSFGNEQF
. TRBV7-6 ASSQMTRGEQY
. TRBV18 ASSPPSHGAYEQY
. TRBV6-4 ASSQQGNTEAF
TRBD2 TRBV2 ASSTEASGRGGGYFEQY
. TRBV27 ASSYGRGKETQY
. TRBV6-5 ASSYSVLQINYGYT
. TRBV19 ASSLTIPDTEAF
. TRBV7-9 ASSLLSGSYGETQY
. TRBV27 ASSHTDTQY
. TRBV7-8 ASSLVSVEQF
. TRBV7-8 ASSWAGMGNTEAF
TRBD2 TRBV5-6 ASSLAVLAGAT
TRBD1 TRBV27 ASSPTGGDQPQH
. TRBV5-6 ASSLAGVGRETQY
TRBD2 TRBV7-9 ASSSTSGGTDTQY
TRBD2 TRBV7-8 ASSTLRGRVSTDTQY
TRBD2 TRBV5-1 ASSYRLAGVYNEQF
TRBD2 TRBV10-3 AISEPANALAGVADTQY